Below, 17 T cell receptor beta chains from the same sample are listed, as sequenced in a study of T cell repertoires in aging, cancer and after chemotherapy. Multiplex touch-down PCR with TRB-A/B primers amplified rearranged V-D-J TRB sequences. Each CDR3 protein is one row after TCRdb ran MiXCR on the multiplex PCR reads. Of fewer than 2,000 distinct CDR3 sequences listed, approximately 60% are singletons. TCR beta rearrangements were amplified from peripheral blood genomic DNA. Material for sequencing was blood. Receptors originate from a human donor with a blood cancer.

This clonotype showed up just once. The genes are TRBV12-5 and TRBJ1-5, with 9 bases that match TRBD1. After removal of 1 base from V and 4 bases from J, the junction contained 5 bases not matched to a gene. Germline V gene lookup returns CDR1 LGHNT and CDR2 FRNRAP. This CDR3 has 16 amino acids. In DNA, the CDR3 is TGTGCTAGTGGTTTGGCCGGAGGGACAGGGAATCAGCCCCAGCATTTT. Protein: CASGLAGGTGNQPQHF. The complete variable domain, with remaining parts taken from reference TRBV12-5 and TRBJ1-5, reads DARVTQTPRHKVTEMGQEVTMRCQPILGHNTVFWYRQTMMQGLELLAYFRNRAPLDDSGMPKDRFSAEMPDATLATLKIQPSEPRDSAVYFCASGLAGGTGNQPQHFGDGTRLSIL.

This rearrangement joins TRBV19 to TRBJ2-7; D gene ambiguous. V lost 3 bases and J 10 bases, leaving 22 bases between the germline ends. The CDR3 is made up of 15 amino acids. From germline, CDR1 is LNHDA and CDR2 SQIVND (reference sequence). The CDR3 spells CASSMVVGINADQYF. The CDR3, as DNA: TGTGCCAGTAGTATGGTTGTTGGTATCAACGCCGATCAGTACTTC.

CDR3 residues: CASSLISGRLNNEQFF. The CDR3, as DNA: TGTGCCAGCAGCTTAATTAGCGGGAGGCTCAACAATGAGCAGTTCTTC. The gene calls are TRBV7-9 and TRBJ2-1, with 10 bases lining up with TRBD2. Germline values: CDR1 SEHNR, CDR2 FQNEAQ (reference sequence). This CDR3 has 16 residues. The junction had 6 bases not matched to a gene; V was cut back by 2 bases and J by 5 bases.

The chain joins TRBV30 to TRBJ2-7; D might be TRBD1 or TRBD2, each matching 5 bases. V was cut by 3 bases and J by 2 bases, with 5 bases left in between. The germline gives CDR1 GTSNPN, CDR2 SVGIG (reference sequence). CDR3 length: 11 residues. This CDR3 reads CAWRGAYEQYF. CDR3 DNA sequence: TGTGCCTGGAGGGGGGCCTACGAGCAGTACTTC.

With regard to this clonotype: A read error may account for a junction end that differs from germline. The rearrangement joins TRBV7-2 to TRBJ2-5; 8 bases line up with TRBD2. Germline CDR1 reads SGHTA; CDR2 reads FQGNSA. The CDR3 totals 16 residues. The CDR3 loop reads CASSIAGRAVGETQYF. The CDR3 nucleotides are TGTGCCAGCAGCATAGCCGGGAGGGCCGTTGGGGAGACCCAGTACTTC.

The chain recombines TRBV7-3 with TRBJ2-2; weak D call: TRBD1 (6 bases). The germline V and J ends were trimmed by 4 bases and 8 bases, with 14 bases remaining between them. The CDR3 runs 14 residues. Germline V CDR1 and CDR2: SGHTA, FQGTGA. DNA of the CDR3: TGTGCCAGCAGCTCAGGGGCCTCCAGGGGGGAGCTGTTTTTT. Protein sequence: CASSSGASRGELFF.

On this clonotype itself: This clone may be a read error of a much larger clone one base away. The J gene is TRBJ2-7, the V gene TRBV29-1; no reliable D call. V was cut by 7 bases and J by 6 bases, with 13 bases left in between. The germline V gene encodes CDR1 SQVTM and CDR2 ANQGSEA. This CDR3 region has 11 residues. CDR3 nucleotide sequence: TGCAGCGCCGGCGTGGTCTCCGAGCAGTACTTC. Its translation: CSAGVVSEQYF.

The rearrangement links TRBV5-6 to TRBJ2-7; a weak D match, TRBD1 (6 bases). In germline, CDR1 is SGHDT, CDR2 YYEEEE. The CDR3 spans 11 residues. Trimming cost V 4 bases and J 7 bases, with 9 bases left between them. CDR3 residues: CASSITGEQYF. The CDR3 DNA follows: TGTGCCAGCAGCATTACAGGGGAGCAGTACTTC.

The chain combines TRBV12-3 or TRBV12-4 with TRBJ1-1; a weak D match, TRBD1 (6 bases). This CDR3 spans 13 amino acids. Trimming stripped 2 bases from V and 5 bases from J, with 9 bases between. Written as DNA, the CDR3 is TGTGCCAGCAGTTTAACACAGGGTACTGAAGCTTTCTTT. Protein sequence: CASSLTQGTEAFF.

V and J are TRBV15 and TRBJ2-3; the match to TRBD1 covers 8 bases. The V gene's germline CDR1 is LNHNV and CDR2 YYDKDF (reference sequence). The CDR3 sequence is 15 residues long. V gave up 5 bases and J gave up 3 bases; unmatched junction bases: 7. Here the CDR3 DNA reads TGTGCCACCAGCTTTTCGACAGGGGAAACAGATACGCAGTATTTT. Protein sequence: CATSFSTGETDTQYF.

In this sample, this clonotype turned up a few times. The V call is TRBV5-6, the J call TRBJ2-2, with TRBD2 matching over 14 bases. The CDR3 has 17 amino acids. Germline values: CDR1 SGHDT, CDR2 YYEEEE. The V segment lost 6 bases and the J segment 3 bases; nucleotides outside the gene matches: 7. DNA of the CDR3: TGTGCCAGCAACACCCGGACTAGCGGGGGGTACACCGGGGAGCTGTTTTTT. Amino acid sequence: CASNTRTSGGYTGELFF. Full variable domain (rest looked up from reference TRBV5-6 and TRBJ2-2): DAGVTQSPTHLIKTRGQQVTLRCSPKSGHDTVSWYQQALGQGPQFIFQYYEEEERQRGNFPDRFSGHQFPNYSSELNVNALLLGDSALYLCASNTRTSGGYTGELFFGEGSRLTVL.

As to this clonotype: One end of the junction varies from germline; a read error may be responsible. The chain has TRBV20-1 and TRBJ1-2; perhaps TRBD1 as D (6 bases). CDR1 DFQATT and CDR2 SNEGSKA come from the germline V gene (reference sequence). The CDR3 loop spans 13 amino acids. This CDR3 is CGARDSRTAGYTF. The CDR3 DNA reads as TGCGGTGCTAGAGATTCCCGGACAGCTGGCTACACCTTC.

The chain couples TRBV4-2 to TRBJ2-3; 13 nucleotides line up with TRBD2. V shed 2 bases, J shed 3 bases, and the junction held 5 bases outside the gene matches. There are 17 residues in the CDR3. Germline V gives CDR1 LGHNA, CDR2 YNFKEQ. The CDR3, as DNA: TGTGCCAGCAGCCAACCCCCACTAGCGGGAGGGACAGATACGCAGTATTTT. It codes for CASSQPPLAGGTDTQYF.

In this sample, this clonotype turned up once. The chain couples TRBV5-6 to TRBJ2-7, with 9 bases that match TRBD1. After removal of 4 bases from V and 5 bases from J, the junction contained 13 bases not matched to a gene. The germline gives CDR1 SGHDT, CDR2 YYEEEE. The CDR3 extends over 16 amino acids. The CDR3 DNA is TGTGCCAGCAGCCCACGGCACGGACAGGGGAGACACGAGCAGTACTTC. Translation: CASSPRHGQGRHEQYF.

The rearrangement joins TRBV11-3 to TRBJ2-1; 11 bases fit TRBD2. From germline, CDR1 is SGHNT and CDR2 YENEEA. After removal of 1 base from V and 8 bases from J, the junction contained 13 bases not matched to a gene. The CDR3 is 18 amino acids. The CDR3 sequence: CASSLGLTSGGYTDEQFF. The CDR3, as DNA: TGTGCCAGCAGCTTAGGATTAACTAGCGGGGGTTATACAGATGAGCAGTTCTTC.

On this clonotype itself: An end of the junction differs from the germline gene, which may be a read error. The rearrangement uses TRBV7-2 and TRBJ2-3, with 9 bases identical to TRBD2. Per germline, CDR1 SGHTA and CDR2 FQGNSA. This CDR3 comprises 15 residues. The CDR3 loop reads CDSSTGTSRTDTQYF. DNA of the CDR3: TGTGACAGCAGTACCGGGACTAGCCGTACAGATACGCAGTATTTT.

This clonotype occurred a few times. The chain joins TRBV30 to TRBJ1-1; a weak D match, TRBD1 (5 bases). Deletions cut 3 bases from V and 0 bases from J, with 8 bases between. The CDR3 length is 13 residues. Looked up from germline, CDR1 is GTSNPN and CDR2 is SVGIG (reference sequence). CDR3 amino acids: CAWRWGVNTEAFF. Written as DNA, the CDR3 is TGTGCCTGGAGATGGGGGGTGAACACTGAAGCTTTCTTT.